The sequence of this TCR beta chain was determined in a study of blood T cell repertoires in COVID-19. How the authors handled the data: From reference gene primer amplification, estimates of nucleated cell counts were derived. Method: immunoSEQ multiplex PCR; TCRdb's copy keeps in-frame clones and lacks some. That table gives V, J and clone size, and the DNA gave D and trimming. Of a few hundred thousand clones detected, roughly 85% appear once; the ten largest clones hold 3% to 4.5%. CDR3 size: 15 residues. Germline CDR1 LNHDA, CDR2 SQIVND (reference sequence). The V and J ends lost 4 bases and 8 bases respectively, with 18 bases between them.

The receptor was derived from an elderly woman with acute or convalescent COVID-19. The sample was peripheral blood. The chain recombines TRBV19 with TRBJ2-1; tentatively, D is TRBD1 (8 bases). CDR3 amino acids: CASSNGQGGGYEQFF. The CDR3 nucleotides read TGTGCCAGTAGTAATGGACAGGGAGGGGGATATGAGCAGTTCTTC.